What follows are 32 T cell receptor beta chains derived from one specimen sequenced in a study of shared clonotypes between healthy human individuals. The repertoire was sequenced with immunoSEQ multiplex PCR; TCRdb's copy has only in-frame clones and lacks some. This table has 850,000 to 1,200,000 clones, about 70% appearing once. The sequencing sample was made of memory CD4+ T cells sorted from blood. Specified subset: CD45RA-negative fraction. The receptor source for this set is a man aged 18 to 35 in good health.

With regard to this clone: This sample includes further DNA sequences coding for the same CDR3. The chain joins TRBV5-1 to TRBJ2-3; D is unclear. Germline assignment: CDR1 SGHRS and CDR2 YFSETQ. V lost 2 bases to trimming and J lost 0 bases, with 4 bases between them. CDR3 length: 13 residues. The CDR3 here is CASSLGSTDTQYF. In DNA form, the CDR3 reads TGCGCCAGCAGCTTAGGCAGCACAGATACGCAGTATTTT.

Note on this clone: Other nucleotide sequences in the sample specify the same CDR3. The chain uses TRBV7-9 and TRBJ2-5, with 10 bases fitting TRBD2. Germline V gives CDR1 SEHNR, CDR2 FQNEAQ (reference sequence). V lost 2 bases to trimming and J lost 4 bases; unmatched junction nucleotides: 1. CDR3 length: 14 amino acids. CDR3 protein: CASSLSSGRETQYF. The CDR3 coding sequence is TGTGCCAGCAGCTTATCTAGCGGGAGAGAGACCCAGTACTTC. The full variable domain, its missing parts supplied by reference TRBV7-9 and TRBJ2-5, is DTGVSQNPRHKITKRGQNVTFRCDPISEHNRLYWYRQTLGQGPEFLTYFQNEAQLEKSRLLSDRFSAERPKGSFSTLEIQRTEQGDSAMYLCASSLSSGRETQYFGPGTRLLVL.

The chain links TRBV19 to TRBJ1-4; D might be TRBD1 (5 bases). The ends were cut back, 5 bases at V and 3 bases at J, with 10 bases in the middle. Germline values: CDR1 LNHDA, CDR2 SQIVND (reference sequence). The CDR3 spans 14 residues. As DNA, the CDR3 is TGTGCCAGTAGTGTTGGGGCGGCTAATGAAAAACTGTTTTTT. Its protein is CASSVGAANEKLFF.

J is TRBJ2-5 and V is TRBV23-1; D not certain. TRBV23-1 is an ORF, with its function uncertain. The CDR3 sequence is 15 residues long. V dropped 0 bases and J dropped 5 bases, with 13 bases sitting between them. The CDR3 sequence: CASSQSAPFLETQYF. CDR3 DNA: TGCGCCAGCAGTCAATCTGCCCCATTTTTGGAGACCCAGTACTTC.

In DNA form, the CDR3 reads TGTGCCAGCTCACCTTCTACGGACAGGGGGTTTCAGCCCCAGCATTTT. Amino acids: CASSPSTDRGFQPQHF. The V gene is TRBV18, the J gene TRBJ1-5; TRBD1 aligns across 10 bases. In germline, CDR1 is KGHSH, CDR2 LQKENI. The CDR3 sequence is 16 residues long. Trimming took 3 bases from V and 6 from J; bases not matched to a gene: 8. The full variable domain, rest sourced from reference TRBV18 and TRBJ1-5, is NAGVMQNPRHLVRRRGQEARLRCSPMKGHSHVYWYRQLPEEGLKFMVYLQKENIIDESGMPKERFSAEFPKEGPSILRIQQVVRGDSAAYFCASSPSTDRGFQPQHFGDGTRLSIL.

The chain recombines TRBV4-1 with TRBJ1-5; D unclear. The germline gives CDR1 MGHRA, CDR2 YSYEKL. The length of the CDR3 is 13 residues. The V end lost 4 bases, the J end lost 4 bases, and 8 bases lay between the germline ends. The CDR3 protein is CASSRTRNQPQHF. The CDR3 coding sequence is TGCGCCAGCAGCCGAACACGGAATCAGCCCCAGCATTTT.

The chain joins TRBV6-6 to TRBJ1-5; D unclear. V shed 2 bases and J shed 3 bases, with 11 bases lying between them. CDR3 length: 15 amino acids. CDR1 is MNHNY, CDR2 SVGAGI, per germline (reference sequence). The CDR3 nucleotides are TGTGCCAGCAGTTACGGTCAGGACGACAATCAGCCCCAGCATTTT. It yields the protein CASSYGQDDNQPQHF.

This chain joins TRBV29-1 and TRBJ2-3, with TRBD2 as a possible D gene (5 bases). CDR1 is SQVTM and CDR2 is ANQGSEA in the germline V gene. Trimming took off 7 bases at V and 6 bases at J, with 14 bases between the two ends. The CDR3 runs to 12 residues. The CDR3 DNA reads TGCAGCGCGGGGAAATTGGGGGATACGCAGTATTTT. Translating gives CSAGKLGDTQYF.

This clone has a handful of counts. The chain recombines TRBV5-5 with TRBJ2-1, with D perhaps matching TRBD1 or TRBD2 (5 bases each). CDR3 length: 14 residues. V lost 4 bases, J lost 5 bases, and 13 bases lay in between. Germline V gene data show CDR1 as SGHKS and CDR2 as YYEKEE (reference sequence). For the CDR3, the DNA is TGTGCCAGCAGCCCTGGGGGTTTAAACAATGAGCAGTTCTTC. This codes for CASSPGGLNNEQFF. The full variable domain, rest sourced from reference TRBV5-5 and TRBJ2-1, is DAGVTQSPTHLIKTRGQQVTLRCSPISGHKSVSWYQQVLGQGPQFIFQYYEKEERGRGNFPDRFSARQFPNYSSELNVNALLLGDSALYLCASSPGGLNNEQFFGPGTRLTVL.

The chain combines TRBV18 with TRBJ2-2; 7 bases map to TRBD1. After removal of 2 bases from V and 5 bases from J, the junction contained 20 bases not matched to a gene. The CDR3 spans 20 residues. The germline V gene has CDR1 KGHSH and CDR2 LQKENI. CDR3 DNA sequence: TGTGCCAGCTCACCATTTCTCAGTTGGGGACAGATATCACGGACCGGGGAGCTGTTTTTT. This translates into CASSPFLSWGQISRTGELFF.

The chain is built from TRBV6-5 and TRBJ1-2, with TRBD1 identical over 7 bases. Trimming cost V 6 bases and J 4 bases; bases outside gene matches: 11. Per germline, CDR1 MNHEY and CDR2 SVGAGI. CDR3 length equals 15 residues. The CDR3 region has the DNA TGTGCCAGCAGCGCTCTACGGGACAGCCGCTATGGCTACACCTTC. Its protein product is CASSALRDSRYGYTF.

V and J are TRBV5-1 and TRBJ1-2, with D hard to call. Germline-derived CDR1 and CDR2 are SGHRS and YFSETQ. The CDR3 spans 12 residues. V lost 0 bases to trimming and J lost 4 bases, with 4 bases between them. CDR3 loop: CASSLDFYGYTF. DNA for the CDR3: TGCGCCAGCAGCTTGGATTTCTATGGCTACACCTTC.

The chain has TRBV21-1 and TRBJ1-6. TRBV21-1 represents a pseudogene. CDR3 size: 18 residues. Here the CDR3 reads CASVPGMSGGSYNSPLHF. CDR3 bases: TGTGCCAGCGTCCCTGGGATGTCCGGGGGCTCCTATAATTCACCCCTCCACTTT.

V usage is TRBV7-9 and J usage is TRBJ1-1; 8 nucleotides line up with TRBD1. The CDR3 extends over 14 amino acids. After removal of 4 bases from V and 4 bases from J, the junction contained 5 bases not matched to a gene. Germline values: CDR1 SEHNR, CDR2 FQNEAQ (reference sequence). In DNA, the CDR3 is TGTGCCAGCAGCTCGAGCGACAGGGGCACTGAAGCTTTCTTT. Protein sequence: CASSSSDRGTEAFF.

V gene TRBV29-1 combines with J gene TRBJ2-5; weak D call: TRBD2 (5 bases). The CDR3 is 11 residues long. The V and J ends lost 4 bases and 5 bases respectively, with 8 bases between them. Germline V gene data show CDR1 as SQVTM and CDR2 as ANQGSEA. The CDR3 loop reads CSVGGSETQYF. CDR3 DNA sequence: TGCAGCGTTGGAGGGTCGGAGACCCAGTACTTC.

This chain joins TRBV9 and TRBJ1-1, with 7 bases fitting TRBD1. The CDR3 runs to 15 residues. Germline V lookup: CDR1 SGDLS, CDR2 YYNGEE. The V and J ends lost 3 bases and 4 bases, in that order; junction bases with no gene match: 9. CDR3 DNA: TGTGCCAGCAGCGGACCGACAGGGTCCGGCACTGAAGCTTTCTTT. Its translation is CASSGPTGSGTEAFF.

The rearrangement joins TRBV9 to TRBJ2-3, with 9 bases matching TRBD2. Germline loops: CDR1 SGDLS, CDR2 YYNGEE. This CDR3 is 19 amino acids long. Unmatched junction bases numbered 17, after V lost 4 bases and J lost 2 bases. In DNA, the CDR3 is TGTGCCAGCAGCCCCTATCCTGGCGCGGGGGGGCCCCTCACAGATACGCAGTATTTT. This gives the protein CASSPYPGAGGPLTDTQYF.

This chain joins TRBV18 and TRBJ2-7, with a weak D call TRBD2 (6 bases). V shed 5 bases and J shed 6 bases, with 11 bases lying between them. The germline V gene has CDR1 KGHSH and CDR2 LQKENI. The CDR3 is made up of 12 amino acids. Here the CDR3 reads CASSTQGGEQYF. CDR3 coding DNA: TGTGCCAGCTCAACTCAGGGAGGCGAGCAGTACTTC.

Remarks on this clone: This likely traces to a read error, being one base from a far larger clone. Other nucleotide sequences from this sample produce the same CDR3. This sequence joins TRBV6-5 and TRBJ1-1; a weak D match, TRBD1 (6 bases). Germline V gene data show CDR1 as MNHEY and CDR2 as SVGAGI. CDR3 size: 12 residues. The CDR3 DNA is TGCGCCAGCAGTTTCAGGGGTAGAGAAGCTTTCTTT. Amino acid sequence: CASSFRGREAFF.

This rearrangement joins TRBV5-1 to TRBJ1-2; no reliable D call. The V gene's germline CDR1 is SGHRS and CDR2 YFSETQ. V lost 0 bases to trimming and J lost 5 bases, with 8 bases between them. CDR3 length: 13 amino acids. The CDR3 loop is CASSLVTDYGYTF. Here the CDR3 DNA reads TGCGCCAGCAGCTTGGTGACGGATTATGGCTACACCTTC.

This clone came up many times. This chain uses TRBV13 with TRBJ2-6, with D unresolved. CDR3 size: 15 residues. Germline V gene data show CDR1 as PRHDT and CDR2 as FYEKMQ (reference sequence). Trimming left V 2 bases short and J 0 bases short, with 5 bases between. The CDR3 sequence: CASSLIGSGANVLTF. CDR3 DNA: TGTGCCAGCAGCTTAATAGGCTCTGGGGCCAACGTCCTGACTTTC.

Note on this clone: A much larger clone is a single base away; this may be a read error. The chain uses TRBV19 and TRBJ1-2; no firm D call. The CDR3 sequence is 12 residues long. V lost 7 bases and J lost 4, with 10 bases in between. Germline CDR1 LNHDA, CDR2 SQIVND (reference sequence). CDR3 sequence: CASKVMSYGYTF. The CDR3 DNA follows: TGTGCCAGTAAGGTCATGAGCTATGGCTACACCTTC. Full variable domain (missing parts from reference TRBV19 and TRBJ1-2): DGGITQSPKYLFRKEGQNVTLSCEQNLNHDAMYWYRQDPGQGLRLIYYSQIVNDFQKGDIAEGYSVSREKKESFPLTVTSAQKNPTAFYLCASKVMSYGYTFGSGTRLTVV.

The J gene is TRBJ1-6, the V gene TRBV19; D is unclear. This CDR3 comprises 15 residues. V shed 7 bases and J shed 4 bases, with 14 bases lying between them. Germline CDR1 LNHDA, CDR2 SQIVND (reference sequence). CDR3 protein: CASKEGSQYNSPLHF. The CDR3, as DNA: TGTGCCAGTAAAGAGGGCAGCCAATATAATTCACCCCTCCACTTT. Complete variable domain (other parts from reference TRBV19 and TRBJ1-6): DGGITQSPKYLFRKEGQNVTLSCEQNLNHDAMYWYRQDPGQGLRLIYYSQIVNDFQKGDIAEGYSVSREKKESFPLTVTSAQKNPTAFYLCASKEGSQYNSPLHFGNGTRLTVT.

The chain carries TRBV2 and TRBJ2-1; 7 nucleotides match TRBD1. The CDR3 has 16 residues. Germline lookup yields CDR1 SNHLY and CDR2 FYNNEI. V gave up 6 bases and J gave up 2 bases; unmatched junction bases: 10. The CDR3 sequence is CASRARQGLPYNEQFF. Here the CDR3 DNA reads TGTGCCAGCAGAGCCAGACAGGGTTTGCCCTACAATGAGCAGTTCTTC. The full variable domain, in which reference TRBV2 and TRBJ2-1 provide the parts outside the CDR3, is EPEVTQTPSHQVTQMGQEVILRCVPISNHLYFYWYRQILGQKVEFLVSFYNNEISEKSEIFDDQFSVERPDGSNFTLKIRSTKLEDSAMYFCASRARQGLPYNEQFFGPGTRLTVL.

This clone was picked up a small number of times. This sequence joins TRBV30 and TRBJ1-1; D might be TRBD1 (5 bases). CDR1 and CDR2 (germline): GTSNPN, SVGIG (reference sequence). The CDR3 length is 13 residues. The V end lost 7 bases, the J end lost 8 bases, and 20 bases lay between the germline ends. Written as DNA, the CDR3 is TGTGCCTCTACTCGGGACCTAGGGACCGAAGCTTTCTTT. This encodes CASTRDLGTEAFF.

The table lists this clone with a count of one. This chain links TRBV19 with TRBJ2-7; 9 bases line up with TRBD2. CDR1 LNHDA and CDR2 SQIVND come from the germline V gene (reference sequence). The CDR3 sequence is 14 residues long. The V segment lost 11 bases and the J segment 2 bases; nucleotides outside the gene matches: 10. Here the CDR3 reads CASSGLALPYEQYF. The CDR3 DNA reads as TGTGCCTCCTCGGGACTAGCACTCCCCTACGAGCAGTACTTC.

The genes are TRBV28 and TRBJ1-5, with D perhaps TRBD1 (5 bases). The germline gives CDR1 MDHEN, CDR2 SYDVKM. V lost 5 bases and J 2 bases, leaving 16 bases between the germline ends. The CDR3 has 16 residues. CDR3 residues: CASSPWGRGGNQPQHF. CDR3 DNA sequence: TGTGCCAGCAGTCCATGGGGTAGGGGTGGCAATCAGCCCCAGCATTTT.

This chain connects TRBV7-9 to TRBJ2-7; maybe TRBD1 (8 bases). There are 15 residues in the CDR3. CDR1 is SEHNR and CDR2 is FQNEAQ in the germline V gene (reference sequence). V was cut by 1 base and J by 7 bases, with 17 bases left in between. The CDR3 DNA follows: TGTGCCAGCAGCTTAGGGGACAGGACTAGTTGGGAGCAGTACTTC. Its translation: CASSLGDRTSWEQYF.

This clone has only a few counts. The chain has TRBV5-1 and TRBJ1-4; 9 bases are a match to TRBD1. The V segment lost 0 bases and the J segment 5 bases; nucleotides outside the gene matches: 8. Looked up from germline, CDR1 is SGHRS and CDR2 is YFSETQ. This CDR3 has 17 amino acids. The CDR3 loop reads CASSLESGTGLNEKLFF. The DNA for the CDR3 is TGCGCCAGCAGCTTGGAATCCGGGACAGGGCTAAATGAAAAACTGTTTTTT.

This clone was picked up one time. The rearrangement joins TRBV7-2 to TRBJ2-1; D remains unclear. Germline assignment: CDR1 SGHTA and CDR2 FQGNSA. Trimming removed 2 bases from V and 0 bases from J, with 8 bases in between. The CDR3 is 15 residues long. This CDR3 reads CASSLSRSSYNEQFF. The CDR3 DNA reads TGTGCCAGCAGCTTAAGTCGGAGCTCCTACAATGAGCAGTTCTTC.

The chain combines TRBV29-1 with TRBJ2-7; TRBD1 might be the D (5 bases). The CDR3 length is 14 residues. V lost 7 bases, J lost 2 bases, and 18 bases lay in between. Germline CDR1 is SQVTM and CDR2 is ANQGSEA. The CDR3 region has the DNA TGCAGCGCCGTGGACACCCTACGAACCTACGAGCAGTACTTC. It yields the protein CSAVDTLRTYEQYF.

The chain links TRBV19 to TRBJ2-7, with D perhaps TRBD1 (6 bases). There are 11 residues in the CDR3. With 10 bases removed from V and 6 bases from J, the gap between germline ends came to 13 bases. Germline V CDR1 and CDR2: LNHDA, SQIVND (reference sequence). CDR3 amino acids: CATKGVGEQYF. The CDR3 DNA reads TGTGCCACAAAGGGGGTAGGCGAGCAGTACTTC.